Below, 27 T cell receptor beta chains from the same sample are listed, as sequenced in a study of T cell responses to AZD1222 COVID-19 vaccine. This table comes from immunoSEQ multiplex PCR, and its TCRdb copy is limited to in-frame clones, with some not included. The sample records roughly 100,000 clones, roughly 90% being singletons. This specimen was peripheral blood, taken on day 0 of AZD1222 vaccination. These receptor sequences come from an adult in good health.

With respect to this clone: Other DNA sequences in the same sample also yield this CDR3. CDR3 DNA: TGTGCCAGCAGCCAAGATCGGTACAATGAGCAGTTCTTC. Protein sequence: CASSQDRYNEQFF. The chain joins TRBV3-1 (or the pseudogene TRBV3-2) to TRBJ2-1; D not resolved. The CDR3 totals 13 residues. Germline assignment: CDR1 LGHDT and CDR2 YNNKEL (reference sequence). Trimming pared 0 bases from V and 4 bases from J, leaving 4 bases between.

This clone was seen just once. The V and J genes are TRBV7-8 and TRBJ1-1; TRBD1 is a possible D gene (5 bases). The CDR3 has 13 amino acids. Trimming shortened V by 7 bases and J by 2 bases, and 11 bases separated the two germline ends. Germline CDR1 SGHVS, CDR2 FQNEAQ. The CDR3 region is CASIRETNTEAFF. The CDR3 DNA reads as TGTGCCAGCATCAGGGAAACCAACACTGAAGCTTTCTTT.

This rearrangement joins TRBV28 to TRBJ1-2; 8 positions match TRBD1. This CDR3 comprises 12 residues. V was clipped by 6 bases and J by 4 bases; unmatched bases: 1. Germline CDR1 and CDR2: MDHEN and SYDVKM. Here the CDR3 DNA reads TGTGCCAGCAGCAGGGGGCCCTATGGCTACACCTTC. This encodes CASSRGPYGYTF.

This clone appeared a few times. This sequence joins TRBV3-1 (or the pseudogene TRBV3-2) and TRBJ1-6; D unresolved. With 1 base removed from V and 10 bases from J, the gap between germline ends came to 8 bases. The CDR3 totals 13 residues. CDR1 is LGHDT, CDR2 YNNKEL, per germline (reference sequence). This CDR3 is CASSQVPGSPLHF. The CDR3 nucleotides are TGTGCCAGCAGCCAAGTCCCCGGCTCACCCCTCCACTTT.

The chain has TRBV27 and TRBJ1-6; D ambiguous. Germline V gene data show CDR1 as MNHEY and CDR2 as SMNVEV (reference sequence). The germline V and J ends were trimmed by 6 bases and 0 bases, with 9 bases remaining between them. The CDR3 totals 15 residues. CDR3 sequence (DNA): TGTGCCAGCAGACCCCTCAGCTCCTATAATTCACCCCTCCACTTT. This translates into CASRPLSSYNSPLHF.

This clone was counted only a few times. The rearrangement uses TRBV6-5 and TRBJ1-3; D is perhaps TRBD1 (6 bases). CDR1 and CDR2 from the germline V gene are MNHEY and SVGAGI. V was shortened by 2 bases and J by 7 bases, with 9 bases between the two germline ends. The CDR3 has 13 amino acids. CDR3 amino acids: CASSYGQGNTIYF. The CDR3 DNA sequence: TGTGCCAGCAGTTACGGGCAGGGGAACACCATATATTTT.

The chain carries TRBV19 and TRBJ1-5, with D uncertain. The V gene lost 10 bases and the J gene lost 0 bases, with 13 bases spanning the gap. This CDR3 has 14 amino acids. Germline lookup yields CDR1 LNHDA and CDR2 SQIVND (reference sequence). This CDR3 is CATGPQVSNQPQHF. The CDR3 region has the DNA TGTGCCACCGGACCTCAGGTTAGCAATCAGCCCCAGCATTTT.

This chain connects TRBV3-1 (or the pseudogene TRBV3-2) to TRBJ1-3; TRBD1 aligns across 10 bases. Germline-derived CDR1 and CDR2 are LGHDT and YNNKEL (reference sequence). V dropped 1 base and J dropped 4; count of bases not matched to a gene: 4. CDR3 length equals 16 residues. CDR3 DNA sequence: TGTGCCAGCAGCCAAGGACAGGGGGCATCCGGAAACACCATATATTTT. Its translation is CASSQGQGASGNTIYF.

J is TRBJ2-2 and V is TRBV19; TRBD1 matches 9 bases. CDR1 and CDR2 (germline): LNHDA, SQIVND (reference sequence). This CDR3 has 16 residues. After removal of 5 bases from V and 3 bases from J, the junction contained 7 bases not matched to a gene. The CDR3: CASSLSGQGHTGELFF. In DNA form, the CDR3 reads TGTGCCAGTAGTCTCTCGGGACAGGGCCACACCGGGGAGCTGTTTTTT.

The chain employs TRBV7-2 and TRBJ2-3; D not resolved. The germline V gene has CDR1 SGHTA and CDR2 FQGNSA. Trimming pared 5 bases from V and 4 bases from J, leaving 13 bases between. The CDR3 contains 14 residues. This CDR3 reads CASSRLRVADTQYF. Here the CDR3 DNA reads TGTGCCAGCAGCCGCCTTCGGGTAGCAGATACGCAGTATTTT.

The CDR3 nucleotides read TGTGCCAGCAGTACGGGACGGAACTACGAGCAGTACTTC. It is translated as CASSTGRNYEQYF. This chain links TRBV11-3 with TRBJ2-7, with D perhaps given as TRBD1 or TRBD2 (5 bases each). The V gene lost 6 bases and the J gene lost 3 bases, with 12 bases spanning the gap. The germline V gene has CDR1 SGHNT and CDR2 YENEEA. This CDR3 spans 13 amino acids.

This clone appeared a single time. V and J are TRBV7-2 and TRBJ1-2; the D gene is possibly TRBD1 (6 bases). CDR1 and CDR2 (germline): SGHTA, FQGNSA. V lost 1 base and J lost 5, with 14 bases in between. The CDR3 is made up of 15 amino acids. The CDR3 loop reads CASSLEVWQGYGYTF. The CDR3 DNA follows: TGTGCCAGCAGCTTAGAAGTTTGGCAGGGGTATGGCTACACCTTC.

V is TRBV30 and J is TRBJ1-2; D ambiguous. This CDR3 region has 13 residues. Germline assignment: CDR1 GTSNPN and CDR2 SVGIG (reference sequence). V lost 3 bases and J 4 bases, leaving 12 bases between the germline ends. The CDR3 nucleotides read TGTGCCTGGAGAGCCCCATATACCTATGGCTACACCTTC. Protein: CAWRAPYTYGYTF.

V gene TRBV10-3 combines with J gene TRBJ2-5; TRBD1 is a possible D gene (5 bases). CDR3 size: 13 residues. The germline V gene encodes CDR1 ENHRY and CDR2 SYGVKD. V gave up 3 bases and J gave up 5 bases, with 10 bases separating them. DNA for the CDR3: TGTGCCATCAGTGACAGGGTGGGGGAGACCCAGTACTTC. Protein: CAISDRVGETQYF.

This chain uses TRBV29-1 with TRBJ1-1; D not certain. V lost 5 bases and J lost 2, with 9 bases in between. There are 12 residues in the CDR3. CDR1 and CDR2 from the germline V gene are SQVTM and ANQGSEA. The CDR3 reads CSVWKGNTEAFF. The CDR3 nucleotides are TGCAGCGTTTGGAAGGGCAACACTGAAGCTTTCTTT.

The chain recombines TRBV19 with TRBJ1-5, with TRBD1 as a possible D gene (5 bases). Between the trimmed V and J ends, which lost 7 bases and 5 bases, there was a span of 21 bases. CDR1 is LNHDA and CDR2 is SQIVND in the germline V gene (reference sequence). CDR3 length: 16 residues. The CDR3 coding sequence is TGTGCCAGTATTATGCAGGGAGGGTTCAGCGATCAGCCCCAGCATTTT. This sequence encodes CASIMQGGFSDQPQHF.

The V gene is TRBV6-5, the J gene TRBJ1-2, with D possibly TRBD1 on 6 matching bases. This CDR3 contains 14 residues. The V end was cut by 7 bases, the J end by 7 bases, with 19 bases between. CDR1 is MNHEY and CDR2 is SVGAGI in the germline V gene. The CDR3 sequence: CASTSMGGRSGYTF. The CDR3 DNA follows: TGTGCCAGCACTTCGATGGGGGGGCGGAGTGGCTACACCTTC.

The chain combines TRBV11-2 with TRBJ2-7; weak D call: TRBD1 (6 bases). This CDR3 comprises 15 residues. Germline CDR1 is SGHAT and CDR2 is FQNNGV. V dropped 1 base and J dropped 0 bases, with 10 bases sitting between them. CDR3 sequence (DNA): TGTGCCAGCAGCTTAGGGGACAACCTCTCCTACGAGCAGTACTTC. It translates to CASSLGDNLSYEQYF.

The V gene is TRBV5-5, the J gene TRBJ2-2, with TRBD1 matching over 11 bases. This CDR3 comprises 15 residues. The germline V gene has CDR1 SGHKS and CDR2 YYEKEE (reference sequence). V lost 6 bases and J lost 7; bases outside the gene matches: 8. CDR3 protein: CASMDRGRAIGELFF. DNA for the CDR3: TGTGCCAGCATGGACAGGGGGCGAGCTATCGGGGAGCTGTTTTTT.

J is TRBJ1-2 and V is TRBV5-1; the D gene is possibly TRBD1 (6 bases). This CDR3 has 14 residues. Germline V gene sequence: CDR1 SGHRS, CDR2 YFSETQ. Between the trimmed V and J ends, which lost 0 bases and 4 bases, there was a span of 10 bases. The CDR3 DNA follows: TGCGCCAGCAGCTTGGACGGACAGCCCTATGGCTACACCTTC. Translating it yields CASSLDGQPYGYTF.

This clone was found a few times. This chain links TRBV4-3 with TRBJ1-4; tentative D call: TRBD1 (5 bases). The V end lost 0 bases, the J end lost 7 bases, and 12 bases lay between the germline ends. This CDR3 comprises 15 residues. From germline, CDR1 is LGHNA and CDR2 YSLEER. The CDR3 here is CASSQDPREGEKLFF. The DNA for the CDR3 is TGCGCCAGCAGCCAAGATCCCAGGGAAGGTGAAAAACTGTTTTTT.

CDR3 coding DNA: TGCGCCAGCAGCTTTAGTGCCGGGACAGGGGGCGATGAGCAGTTCTTC. It specifies CASSFSAGTGGDEQFF. The V call is TRBV5-1, the J call TRBJ2-1, with 12 positions matching TRBD1. The V segment lost 2 bases and the J segment 8 bases; nucleotides outside the gene matches: 8. The CDR3 is made up of 16 amino acids. Germline V CDR1 and CDR2: SGHRS, YFSETQ.

The V call is TRBV24-1, the J call TRBJ1-4; D ambiguous. V lost 4 bases and J 13 bases, leaving 18 bases between the germline ends. Germline V gives CDR1 KGHDR, CDR2 SFDVKD. This CDR3 has 14 residues. The DNA of the CDR3 is TGTGCCACCAGTGACAACGCCCAGGTAGGAGGACTGTTTTTT. This encodes CATSDNAQVGGLFF.

V is TRBV30 and J is TRBJ2-3, with 7 nucleotides matching TRBD2. CDR1 is GTSNPN and CDR2 is SVGIG in the germline V gene (reference sequence). The length of the CDR3 is 15 residues. J was trimmed by 6 bases and V by 0 bases; bases with no gene match: 9. CDR3 nucleotide sequence: TGTGCCTGGAGTGTAAGCGCGGGGGAGATGGATACGCAGTATTTT. The encoded protein is CAWSVSAGEMDTQYF.

The chain combines TRBV28 with TRBJ1-5, with D possibly matching TRBD1 (5 bases). V was trimmed by 3 bases and J by 5 bases, leaving 11 bases between them. The length of the CDR3 is 14 residues. The V gene's germline CDR1 is MDHEN and CDR2 SYDVKM. CDR3 region: CASSLLGGDQPQHF. In DNA, the CDR3 is TGTGCCAGCAGTTTGTTGGGGGGGGATCAGCCCCAGCATTTT.

This sequence joins TRBV7-2 and TRBJ1-1, with unresolved D. The CDR3 runs 16 residues. The V and J ends lost 1 base and 0 bases respectively, with 12 bases between them. Germline V gives CDR1 SGHTA, CDR2 FQGNSA. In nucleotides, the CDR3 is TGTGCCAGCAGCTTAGACCCCACTGCGATGAACACTGAAGCTTTCTTT. This codes for CASSLDPTAMNTEAFF.

V gene TRBV9 combines with J gene TRBJ2-5, with 7 bases fitting TRBD2. V lost 0 bases, J lost 6 bases, and 14 bases stayed unmatched. This CDR3 is 17 amino acids long. Germline lookup yields CDR1 SGDLS and CDR2 YYNGEE. The CDR3 sequence is CASSVAPLVGGMQTQYF. The CDR3 bases are TGTGCCAGCAGCGTAGCCCCCCTGGTGGGGGGGATGCAGACCCAGTACTTC.